A single T cell receptor beta chain is shown here with its context. What it binds is unknown. The data derive from a study of Graves' ophthalmopathy and Graves' hyperthyroidism. The wider study: Before any treatment, peripheral blood was taken at the initial diagnosis. Overall study results and limits: Ophthalmopathy progression predictions by the model showed 72% to 80% specificity and about 68% sensitivity.

Amplified material comprised TCR beta CDR3 regions derived from RNA transcripts. The first round was an RT-PCR with HTBI primers, and the second round was a multiplex PCR. MiXCR, applied by TCRdb to the multiplex PCR reads, yields one record per CDR3 protein. The sample shows hundreds of thousands of distinct CDR3 sequences, around a fifth of them seen only once. This CDR3 comprises 14 residues. With 1 base clipped from V and 3 bases from J, the junction kept 3 bases outside the gene matches. Germline assignment: CDR1 MNHEY and CDR2 SVGAGI. The study recruited hyperthyroidism patients aged 18 to 65 who were newly diagnosed, under 2 months' duration. Certain patients, namely those with other autoimmune diseases, uncontrolled infections, pregnancy or lactation, were excluded.

The source of this sequence is a woman aged 18-29 years with stable Graves' hyperthyroidism. Sequencing used peripheral blood. V is TRBV6-5 and J is TRBJ2-7; 7 bases line up with TRBD2. The CDR3 region is CASSYFPGGYEQYF. The CDR3, as DNA: TGTGCCAGCAGTTACTTCCCGGGGGGCTACGAGCAGTACTTC.